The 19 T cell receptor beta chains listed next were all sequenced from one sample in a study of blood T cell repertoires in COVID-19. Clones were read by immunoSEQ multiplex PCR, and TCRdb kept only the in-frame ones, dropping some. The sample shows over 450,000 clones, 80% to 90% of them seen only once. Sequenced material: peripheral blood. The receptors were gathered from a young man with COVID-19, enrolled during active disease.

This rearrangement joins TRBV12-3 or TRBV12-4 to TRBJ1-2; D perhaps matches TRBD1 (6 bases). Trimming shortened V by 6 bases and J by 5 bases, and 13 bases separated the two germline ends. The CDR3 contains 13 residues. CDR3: CASSPPGTYGYTF. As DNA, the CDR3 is TGTGCCAGCAGCCCTCCAGGGACATATGGCTACACCTTC.

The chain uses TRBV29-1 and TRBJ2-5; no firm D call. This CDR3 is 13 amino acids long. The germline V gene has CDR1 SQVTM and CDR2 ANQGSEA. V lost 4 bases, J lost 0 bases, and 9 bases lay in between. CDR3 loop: CSVALKYQETQYF. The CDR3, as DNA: TGCAGCGTTGCACTCAAGTACCAAGAGACCCAGTACTTC.

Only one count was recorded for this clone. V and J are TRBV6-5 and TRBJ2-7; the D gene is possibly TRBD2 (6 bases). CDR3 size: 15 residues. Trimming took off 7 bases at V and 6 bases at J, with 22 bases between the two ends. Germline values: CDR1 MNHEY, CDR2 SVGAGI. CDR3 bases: TGTGCCAGCACGCTATTGGGATCTGCCGGGGGCGAGCAGTACTTC. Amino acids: CASTLLGSAGGEQYF.

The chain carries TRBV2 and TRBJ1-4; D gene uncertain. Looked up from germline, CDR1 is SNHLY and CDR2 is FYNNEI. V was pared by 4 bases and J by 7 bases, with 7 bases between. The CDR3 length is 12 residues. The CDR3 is CASSVSGEKLFF. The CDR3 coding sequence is TGTGCCAGCAGTGTATCGGGTGAAAAACTGTTTTTT.

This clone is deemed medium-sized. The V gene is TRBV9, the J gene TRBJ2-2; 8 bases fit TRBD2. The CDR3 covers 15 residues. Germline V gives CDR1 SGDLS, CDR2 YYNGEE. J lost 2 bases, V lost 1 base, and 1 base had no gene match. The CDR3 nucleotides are TGTGCCAGCAGCGTACTAGCGGGTAACACCGGGGAGCTGTTTTTT. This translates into CASSVLAGNTGELFF.

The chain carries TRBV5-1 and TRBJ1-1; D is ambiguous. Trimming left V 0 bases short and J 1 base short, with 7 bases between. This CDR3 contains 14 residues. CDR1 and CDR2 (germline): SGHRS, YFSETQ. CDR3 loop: CASSLEGANTEAFF. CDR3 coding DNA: TGCGCCAGCAGCTTGGAGGGAGCGAACACTGAAGCTTTCTTT.

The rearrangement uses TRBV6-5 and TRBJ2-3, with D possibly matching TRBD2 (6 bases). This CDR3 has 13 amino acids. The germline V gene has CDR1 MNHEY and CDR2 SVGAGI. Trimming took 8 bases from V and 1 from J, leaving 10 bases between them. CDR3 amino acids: CASGRWGTDTQYF. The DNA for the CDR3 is TGTGCCAGCGGGAGGTGGGGCACAGATACGCAGTATTTT.

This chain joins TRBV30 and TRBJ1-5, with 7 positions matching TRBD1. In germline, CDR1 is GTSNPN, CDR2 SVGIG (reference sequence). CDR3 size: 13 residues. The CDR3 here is CAYTQGSNQPQHF. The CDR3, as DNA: TGTGCTTATACACAGGGGAGCAATCAGCCCCAGCATTTT.

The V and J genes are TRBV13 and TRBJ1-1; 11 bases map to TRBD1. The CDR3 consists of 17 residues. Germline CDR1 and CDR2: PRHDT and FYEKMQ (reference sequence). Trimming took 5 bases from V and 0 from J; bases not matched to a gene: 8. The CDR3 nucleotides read TGTGCCAGCAGCAACCGGGACAGGGGGGGCCTGAACACTGAAGCTTTCTTT. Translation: CASSNRDRGGLNTEAFF.

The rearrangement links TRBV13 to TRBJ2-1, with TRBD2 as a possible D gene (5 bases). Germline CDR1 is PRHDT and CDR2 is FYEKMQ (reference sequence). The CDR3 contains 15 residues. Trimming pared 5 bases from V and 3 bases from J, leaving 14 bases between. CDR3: CASSRGSLIYNEQFF. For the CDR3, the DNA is TGTGCCAGCAGCCGAGGGAGTCTTATCTACAATGAGCAGTTCTTC.

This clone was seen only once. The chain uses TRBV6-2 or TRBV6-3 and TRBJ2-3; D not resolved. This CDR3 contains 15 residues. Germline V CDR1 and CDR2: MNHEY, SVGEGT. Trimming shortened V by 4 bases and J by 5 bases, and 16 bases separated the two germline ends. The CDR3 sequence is CASSFYGGRIDTQYF. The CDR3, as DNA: TGTGCCAGCAGTTTCTACGGTGGTCGCATAGATACGCAGTATTTT.

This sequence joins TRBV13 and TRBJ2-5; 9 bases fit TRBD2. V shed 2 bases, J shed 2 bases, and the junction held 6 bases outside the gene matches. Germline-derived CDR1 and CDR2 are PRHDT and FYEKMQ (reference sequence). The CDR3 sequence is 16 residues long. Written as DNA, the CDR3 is TGTGCCAGCAGCTTATTTCCAGCGGGGGGTCAAGAGACCCAGTACTTC. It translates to CASSLFPAGGQETQYF.

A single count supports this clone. The CDR3 coding sequence is TGTGCCAGCAGCGACTTGTTGGGGGAGCTGTTTTTT. Protein product: CASSDLLGELFF. The V gene is TRBV28, the J gene TRBJ2-2; D remains ambiguous. Trimming removed 6 bases from V and 8 bases from J, with 10 bases in between. The germline gives CDR1 MDHEN, CDR2 SYDVKM. The CDR3 sequence is 12 residues long.

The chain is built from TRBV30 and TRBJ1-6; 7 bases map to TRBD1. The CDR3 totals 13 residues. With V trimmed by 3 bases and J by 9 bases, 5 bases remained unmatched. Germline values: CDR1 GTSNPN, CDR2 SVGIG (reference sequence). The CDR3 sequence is CAWSDRAPSPLHF. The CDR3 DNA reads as TGTGCCTGGAGCGACAGGGCCCCTTCACCCCTCCACTTT. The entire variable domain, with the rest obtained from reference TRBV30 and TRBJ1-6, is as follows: SQTIHQWPATLVQPVGSPLSLECTVEGTSNPNLYWYRQAAGRGLQLLFYSVGIGQISSEVPQNLSASRPQDRQFILSSKKLLLSDSGFYLCAWSDRAPSPLHFGNGTRLTVT.

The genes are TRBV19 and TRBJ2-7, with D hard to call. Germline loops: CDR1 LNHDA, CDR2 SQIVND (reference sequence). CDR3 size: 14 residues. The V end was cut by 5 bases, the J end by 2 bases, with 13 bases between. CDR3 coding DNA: TGTGCCAGTAGTTCCCAAGCATCCCCCTACGAGCAGTACTTC. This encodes CASSSQASPYEQYF.

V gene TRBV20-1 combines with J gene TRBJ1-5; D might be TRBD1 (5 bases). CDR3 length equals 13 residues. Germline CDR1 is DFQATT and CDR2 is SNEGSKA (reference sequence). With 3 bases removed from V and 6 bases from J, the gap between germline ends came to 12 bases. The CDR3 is CSASPGGTQPQHF. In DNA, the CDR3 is TGCAGTGCTAGTCCCGGGGGTACTCAGCCCCAGCATTTT.

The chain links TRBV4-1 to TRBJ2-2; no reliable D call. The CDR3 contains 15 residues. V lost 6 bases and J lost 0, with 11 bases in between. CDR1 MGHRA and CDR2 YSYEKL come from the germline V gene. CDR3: CASRSSDTNTGELFF. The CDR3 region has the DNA TGCGCCAGCAGGTCCTCAGACACGAACACCGGGGAGCTGTTTTTT.

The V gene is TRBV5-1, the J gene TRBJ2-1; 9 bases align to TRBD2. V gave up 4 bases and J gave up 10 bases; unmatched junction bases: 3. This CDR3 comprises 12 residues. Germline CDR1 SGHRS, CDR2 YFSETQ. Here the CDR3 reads CASSGTSREQFF. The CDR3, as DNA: TGCGCCAGCAGCGGGACTAGCCGGGAGCAGTTCTTC.

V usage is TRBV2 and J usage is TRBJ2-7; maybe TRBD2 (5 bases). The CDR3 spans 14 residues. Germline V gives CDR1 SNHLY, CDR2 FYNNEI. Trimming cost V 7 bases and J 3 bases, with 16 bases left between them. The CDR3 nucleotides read TGTGCCAGCAATGCGAGACACCGGGACTACGAGCAGTACTTC. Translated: CASNARHRDYEQYF.